A few counts support the clone carrying this T cell receptor (delta chain). A far larger clone is one nucleotide away, so this likely arose from a read error. Within the sample, other DNA sequences also encode this same CDR3. TCRdb reran clone calling via CATT on the RT-PCR reads. The data hold approximately 3,200 delta-chain clones, with 4.5% to 6% observed a single time. This record comes from a study of gamma-delta T cells after stem cell transplantation. The CDR3 has 15 amino acids. Germline CDR1 reads GEAIGNYY; CDR2 reads EKD. Trimming took 1 base from V and 0 from J, leaving 11 bases between them.

Sequenced material: gamma-delta T cells. This chain connects TRDV2 to TRDJ1, with D possibly being TRDD3 (5 bases). The receptor was derived from a human donor. It is not recorded whose cells these are; they may come from a transplant donor. The CDR3 protein is CACDTVGTYTDKLIF. CDR3 nucleotides: TGTGCCTGTGACACGGTGGGGACGTACACCGATAAACTCATCTTT.